The TCR beta chain described here comes from a study of cytomegalovirus exposure and HLA in healthy donors. General study points: There were reportedly fewer N-insertions in an Asian-associated ancestry cluster than the roughly 680-donor mean, in a later analysis. Indistinguishable V segments, including TRBV6-2 and TRBV6-3, were excluded.

The germline V gene has CDR1 SGHRS and CDR2 YFSETQ. The CDR3 consists of 17 residues. Trimming took 2 bases from V and 5 from J; bases not matched to a gene: 15. The PCR made use of 60 Vbeta and 13 Jbeta primers. Per the original methods: Unique TCR beta chains numbered about 72 million in a later analysis, with roughly 11 million shared. TCRdb's copy holds only in-frame clones and misses some; the assay was immunoSEQ multiplex PCR. That table supplies the V and J calls and clone size; D and trimming were determined from the DNA. The sample shows tens of thousands of clones, more than 75% of them seen only once. Comments on this clone: The target antigen is unknown.

This clonotype was obtained from a woman in her fifties or sixties in good health and CMV-seropositive. Sequenced input: PBMCs. V is TRBV5-1 and J is TRBJ1-2; 7 nucleotides agree with TRBD1. CDR3 amino acids: CASSFEVGQAISYGYTF. The DNA of the CDR3 is TGCGCCAGCAGCTTTGAGGTCGGACAGGCGATCTCATATGGCTACACCTTC.